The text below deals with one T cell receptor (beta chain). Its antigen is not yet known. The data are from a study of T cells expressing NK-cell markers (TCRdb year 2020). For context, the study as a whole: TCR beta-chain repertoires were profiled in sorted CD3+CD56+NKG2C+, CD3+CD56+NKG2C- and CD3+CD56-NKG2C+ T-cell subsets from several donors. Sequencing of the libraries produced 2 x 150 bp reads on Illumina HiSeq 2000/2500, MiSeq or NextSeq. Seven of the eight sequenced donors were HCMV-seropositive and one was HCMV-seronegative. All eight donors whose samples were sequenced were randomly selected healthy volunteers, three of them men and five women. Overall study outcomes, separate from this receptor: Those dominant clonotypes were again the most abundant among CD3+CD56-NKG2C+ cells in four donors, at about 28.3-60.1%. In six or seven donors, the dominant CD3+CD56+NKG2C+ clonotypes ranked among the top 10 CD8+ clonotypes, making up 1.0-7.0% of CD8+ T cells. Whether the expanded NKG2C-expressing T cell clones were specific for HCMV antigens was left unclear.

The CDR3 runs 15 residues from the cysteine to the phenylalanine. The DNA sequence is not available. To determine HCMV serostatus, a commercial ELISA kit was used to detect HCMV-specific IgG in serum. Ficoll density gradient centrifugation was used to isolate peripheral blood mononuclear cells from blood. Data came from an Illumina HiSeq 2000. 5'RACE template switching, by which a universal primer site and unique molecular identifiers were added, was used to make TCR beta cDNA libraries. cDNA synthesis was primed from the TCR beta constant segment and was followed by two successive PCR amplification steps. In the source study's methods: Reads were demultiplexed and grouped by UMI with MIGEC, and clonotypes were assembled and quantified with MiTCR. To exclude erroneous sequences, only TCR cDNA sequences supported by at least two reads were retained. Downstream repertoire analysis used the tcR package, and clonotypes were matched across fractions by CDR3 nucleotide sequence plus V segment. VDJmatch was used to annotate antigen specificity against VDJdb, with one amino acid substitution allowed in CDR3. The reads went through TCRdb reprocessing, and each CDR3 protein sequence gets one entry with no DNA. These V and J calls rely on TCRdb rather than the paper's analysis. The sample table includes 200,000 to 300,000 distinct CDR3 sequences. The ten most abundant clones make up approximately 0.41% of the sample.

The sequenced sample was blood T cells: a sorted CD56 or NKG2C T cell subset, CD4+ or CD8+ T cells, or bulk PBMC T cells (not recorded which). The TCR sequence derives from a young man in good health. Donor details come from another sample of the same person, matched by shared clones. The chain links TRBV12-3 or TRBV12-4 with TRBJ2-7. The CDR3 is CASSATSRGLYEQYF.